This TCR beta chain was obtained from a study of human T cells and chemical hapten exposure. Study as a whole: Patch tests of 0.01% DPC on the upper back were read at 6 days. Study outcomes and limitations: TCRs whose frequency exceeded 1 in 1000 remained the same following DPC sensitization.

Within the library, unique molecular identifiers were attached to each individual cDNA molecule. TCRdb passed the RACE reads through MiXCR, listing each CDR3 protein once. The sample holds some 87,000 distinct CDR3 sequences; about a tenth are singletons and the top ten take 1.4%. As concerns this clonotype: Its antigen remains unidentified.

The CDR3 length is 11 residues. The germline V and J ends were trimmed by 4 bases and 11 bases, with 8 bases remaining between them. CDR1 and CDR2 (germline): SGHAT, FQNNGV. Specified time point: patch test 1, 2 weeks after DPC sensitization. Indicated treatment: therapeutic diphenylcyclopropenone sensitization with weekly scalp DPC. Suited to DPC and affected by alopecia, the donors ranged from 18 to 70 years old. The chain combines TRBV11-2 with TRBJ1-4, with D tentatively TRBD1 (5 bases). The TCR sequence derives from a woman aged 50 to 60 with alopecia areata. Some clones in this sample may be carry-over from other donors' samples. The starting material was whole blood, obtained in connection with sensitization to the hapten diphenylcyclopropenone (DPC). CDR3 sequence: CASSSTAKLFF. The DNA for the CDR3 is TGTGCCAGCAGCTCGACAGCTAAACTGTTTTTT.